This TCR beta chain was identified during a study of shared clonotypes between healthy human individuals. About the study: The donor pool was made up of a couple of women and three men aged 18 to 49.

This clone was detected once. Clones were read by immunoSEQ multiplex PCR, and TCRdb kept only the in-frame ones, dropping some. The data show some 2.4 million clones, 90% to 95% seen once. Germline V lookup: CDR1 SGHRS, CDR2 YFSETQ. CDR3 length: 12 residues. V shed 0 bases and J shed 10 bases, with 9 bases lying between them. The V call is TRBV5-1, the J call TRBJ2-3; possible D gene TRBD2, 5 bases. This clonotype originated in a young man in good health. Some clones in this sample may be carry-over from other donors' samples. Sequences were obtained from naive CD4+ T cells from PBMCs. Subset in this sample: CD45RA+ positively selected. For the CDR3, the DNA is TGCGCCAGCAGCTTGGACCTGGAGGCGCAGTATTTT. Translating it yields CASSLDLEAQYF.